Listed below are T cell receptor beta chains from one sample, sequenced in a study of blood T cell repertoires in COVID-19. Repertoires were generated with immunoSEQ multiplex PCR, while TCRdb's copy carries only in-frame clones and drops some. The table lists 400,000 to 500,000 clones, around nine tenths of them singletons. Sequencing input: PBMCs or T cells enriched from blood (not recorded which). The source of these receptors is a woman aged 18-29 years who had been exposed to COVID-19. The CDR3 runs from the conserved cysteine through the conserved F or W. The D gene is left open where the match is weak. Not all rows give a size; the values are once, few, many and, for expanded clones, a class.

v_gene,d_gene,abundance,j_gene,CDR3aa,CDR3nt
TRBV29-1,TRBD2,few,TRBJ2-1,CSVPSGSNEQFF,TGCAGCGTTCCCAGCGGGAGCAATGAGCAGTTCTTC
TRBV3-1/TRBV3-2,.,.,TRBJ2-7,CASSLLGQSGQYF,TGTGCCAGCAGTCTCTTGGGACAATCGGGGCAGTACTTC
TRBV2,.,.,TRBJ1-3,CASSEVRATGNTIYF,TGTGCCAGCAGTGAAGTGAGGGCGACTGGAAACACCATATATTTT
TRBV9,.,.,TRBJ2-5,CASSVALQAQTQYF,TGTGCCAGCAGCGTAGCGCTACAGGCACAGACCCAGTACTTC
TRBV19,.,.,TRBJ1-1,CASSIWTEWNTEAFF,TGTGCCAGTAGTATTTGGACAGAATGGAACACTGAAGCTTTCTTT
TRBV6-1,.,once,TRBJ1-6,CASSETVYNSPLHF,TGTGCCAGCAGTGAAACAGTCTATAATTCACCCCTCCACTTT
TRBV12-3/TRBV12-4,TRBD1,.,TRBJ1-2,CASSLQGARGYTF,TGTGCCAGCAGTCTACAGGGGGCGCGAGGCTACACCTTC
TRBV7-2,.,.,TRBJ1-6,CASSLTGLSNSPLHF,TGTGCCAGCAGCTTAACAGGTCTTAGTAATTCACCCCTCCACTTT
TRBV27,TRBD2,few,TRBJ2-1,CASSSQTSGIGWQFF,TGTGCCAGCAGTTCCCAAACTAGCGGGATAGGGTGGCAGTTCTTC
TRBV18,TRBD1,.,TRBJ2-3,CASSPYDRGGHTDTQYF,TGTGCCAGCTCACCATATGACAGGGGCGGCCACACAGATACGCAGTATTTT
TRBV29-1,TRBD2,once,TRBJ2-3,CSVGTSGVLVDTQYF,TGCAGCGTTGGGACTAGCGGGGTGTTAGTAGATACGCAGTATTTT
TRBV7-2,TRBD1,.,TRBJ1-4,CASSPGTVNEKLFF,TGTGCCAGCAGCCCCGGGACAGTTAATGAAAAACTGTTTTTT
TRBV28,TRBD1,.,TRBJ1-1,CASSLTGAVTEAFF,TGTGCCAGCAGTTTAACAGGGGCGGTCACTGAAGCTTTCTTT
TRBV5-1,TRBD1,.,TRBJ2-7,CASSLAGQALDEQYF,TGCGCCAGCAGCTTGGCGGGACAGGCTTTGGACGAGCAGTACTTC
TRBV28,.,.,TRBJ2-6,CASSPLSSGANVLTF,TGTGCCAGCAGTCCTCTAAGCTCTGGGGCCAACGTCCTGACTTTC
TRBV4-2,.,.,TRBJ1-6,CASSQEGISPLHF,TGTGCCAGCAGCCAAGAGGGCATTTCACCCCTCCACTTT
TRBV19,.,.,TRBJ2-1,CASSIGVGGYQFF,TGTGCCAGTAGCATAGGGGTGGGCGGGTACCAGTTCTTC
TRBV13,TRBD1,.,TRBJ2-1,CASSWTGFRNEQFF,TGTGCCAGCAGCTGGACAGGGTTTAGAAATGAGCAGTTCTTC
TRBV4-2,TRBD2,.,TRBJ2-7,CASSQGGTSGYEQYF,TGTGCCAGCAGCCAAGGAGGGACTAGCGGCTACGAGCAGTACTTC
TRBV12-3/TRBV12-4,.,.,TRBJ2-2,CASSLGRIGELFF,TGTGCCAGCAGTTTAGGGAGAATCGGGGAGCTGTTTTTT
TRBV14,TRBD1,once,TRBJ2-5,CASSGRDRGYETQYF,TGTGCCAGCAGCGGACGGGACAGGGGTTATGAGACCCAGTACTTC
TRBV6-1,.,.,TRBJ2-2,CASSEAWAGGPGELFF,TGTGCCAGCAGTGAAGCGTGGGCCGGCGGGCCCGGGGAGCTGTTTTTT
TRBV27,.,few,TRBJ2-1,CASSLRREAVNEQFF,TGTGCCAGCAGTTTAAGGAGGGAGGCGGTCAATGAGCAGTTCTTC
TRBV4-1,TRBD1,.,TRBJ1-4,CASSRGQKINEKLFF,TGCGCCAGCAGCCGGGGACAGAAGATTAATGAAAAACTGTTTTTT
TRBV18,TRBD1,.,TRBJ1-1,CASSPPGQGAGAFF,TGTGCCAGCTCACCCCCGGGACAGGGGGCAGGAGCTTTCTTT
TRBV28,.,.,TRBJ1-6,CASSFVPSGGSSPLHF,TGTGCCAGCAGTTTTGTGCCCAGCGGCGGCTCGTCACCCCTCCACTTT
TRBV18,.,.,TRBJ2-7,CASSRGVTVAYEQYF,TGTGCCAGCTCACGGGGTGTGACAGTCGCCTACGAGCAGTACTTC
TRBV27,TRBD1,.,TRBJ1-5,CASRTGGGSNQPQHF,TGTGCCAGCAGAACAGGGGGGGGTTCCAATCAGCCCCAGCATTTT
TRBV27,TRBD2,.,TRBJ2-5,CASSPLSLAGVHTPRETQYF,TGTGCCAGCAGTCCGTTGTCCCTAGCGGGAGTCCATACCCCCCGGGAGACCCAGTACTTC
TRBV7-9,.,.,TRBJ1-2,CASSLGANYGYTF,TGTGCCAGCAGCTTGGGCGCAAACTATGGCTACACCTTC
TRBV5-5,.,once,TRBJ1-2,CASSSISGGPHYGYTF,TGTGCCAGCAGCTCGATCTCCGGAGGTCCCCACTATGGCTACACCTTC
TRBV28,.,.,TRBJ1-6,CASSGGNSPLHF,TGTGCCAGCAGTGGGGGCAATTCACCCCTCCACTTT
TRBV19,.,.,TRBJ1-6,CASSNRPQGRNSPLHF,TGTGCCAGTAGTAATCGTCCACAGGGACGGAATTCACCCCTCCACTTT
TRBV27,.,.,TRBJ2-1,CASRQGLSSYNEQFF,TGTGCCAGCAGGCAGGGGCTGAGCTCCTACAATGAGCAGTTCTTC
TRBV25-1,.,.,TRBJ2-7,CASSTDRWISYEQYF,TGTGCCAGCAGTACAGACAGGTGGATCTCCTACGAGCAGTACTTC
TRBV9,.,.,TRBJ1-4,CASSPSGRGHEKLFF,TGTGCCAGCAGCCCCAGTGGGAGGGGACATGAAAAACTGTTTTTT
TRBV28,.,.,TRBJ2-1,CASSEASSYNEQFF,TGTGCCAGCAGTGAGGCCAGCTCCTACAATGAGCAGTTCTTC
TRBV28,.,.,TRBJ2-7,CARHETPTGWIPYEQYF,TGTGCCAGACATGAAACCCCGACGGGGTGGATACCTTACGAGCAGTACTTC
TRBV25-1,.,.,TRBJ1-2,CASSVGEVYGYTF,TGTGCCAGCAGTGTGGGGGAGGTCTATGGCTACACCTTC
TRBV28,TRBD2,.,TRBJ2-1,CASSPTAGTHRNEQFF,TGTGCCAGCAGTCCCACAGCGGGGACTCATAGGAATGAGCAGTTCTTC
TRBV13,TRBD2,.,TRBJ2-2,CASSIGLAGVYTGELFF,TGTGCCAGCAGCATCGGACTAGCGGGAGTGTACACCGGGGAGCTGTTTTTT